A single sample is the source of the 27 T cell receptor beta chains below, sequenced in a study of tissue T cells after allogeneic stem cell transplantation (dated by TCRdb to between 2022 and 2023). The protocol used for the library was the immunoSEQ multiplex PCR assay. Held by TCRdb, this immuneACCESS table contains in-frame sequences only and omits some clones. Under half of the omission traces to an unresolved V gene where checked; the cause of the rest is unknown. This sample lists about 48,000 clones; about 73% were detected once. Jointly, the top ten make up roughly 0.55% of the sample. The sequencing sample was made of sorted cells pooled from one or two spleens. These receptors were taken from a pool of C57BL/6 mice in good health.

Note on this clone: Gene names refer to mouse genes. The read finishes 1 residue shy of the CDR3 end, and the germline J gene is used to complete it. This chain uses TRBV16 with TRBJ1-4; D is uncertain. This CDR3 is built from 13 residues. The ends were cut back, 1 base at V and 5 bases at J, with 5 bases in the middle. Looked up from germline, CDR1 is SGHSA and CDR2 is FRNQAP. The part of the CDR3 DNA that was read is TGTGCAAGCAGCTTAGGGGGAAACGAAAGATTATTT. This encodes CASSLGGNERLF. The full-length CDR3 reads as CASSLGGNERLFF.

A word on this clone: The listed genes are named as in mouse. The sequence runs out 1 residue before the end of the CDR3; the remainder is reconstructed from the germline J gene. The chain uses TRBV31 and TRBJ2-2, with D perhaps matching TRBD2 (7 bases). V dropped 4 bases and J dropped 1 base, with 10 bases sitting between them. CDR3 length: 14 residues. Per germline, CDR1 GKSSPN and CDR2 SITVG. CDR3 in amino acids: CAWKGGRNTGQLYF. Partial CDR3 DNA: TGTGCCTGGAAGGGGGGGAGAAACACCGGGCAGCTCTAC.

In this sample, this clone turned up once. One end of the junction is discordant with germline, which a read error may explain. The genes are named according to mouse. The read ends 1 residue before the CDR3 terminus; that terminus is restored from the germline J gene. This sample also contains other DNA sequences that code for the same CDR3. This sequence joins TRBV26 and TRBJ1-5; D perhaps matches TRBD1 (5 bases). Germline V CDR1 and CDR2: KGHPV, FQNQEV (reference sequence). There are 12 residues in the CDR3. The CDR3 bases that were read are TGTGCCAGCAGCCCGGACAATCAGGCTCCGCTT. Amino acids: CASSPDNQAPL. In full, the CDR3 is CASSPDNQAPLF.

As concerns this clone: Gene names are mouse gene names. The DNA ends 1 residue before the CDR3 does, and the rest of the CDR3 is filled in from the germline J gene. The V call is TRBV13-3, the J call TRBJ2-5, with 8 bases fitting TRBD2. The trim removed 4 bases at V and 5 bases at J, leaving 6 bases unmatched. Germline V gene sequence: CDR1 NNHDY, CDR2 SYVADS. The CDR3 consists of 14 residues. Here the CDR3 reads CASSQMGGGDTQYF. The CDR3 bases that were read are TGTGCCAGCAGTCAAATGGGGGGGGGAGACACCCAGTAC.

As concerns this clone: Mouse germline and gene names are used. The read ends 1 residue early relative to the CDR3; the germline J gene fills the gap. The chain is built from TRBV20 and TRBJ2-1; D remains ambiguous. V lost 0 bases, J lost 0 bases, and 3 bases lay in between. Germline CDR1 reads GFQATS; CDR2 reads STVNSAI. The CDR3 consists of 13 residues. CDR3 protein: CGARDLNYAEQFF. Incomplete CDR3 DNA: TGTGGTGCTAGGGACCTTAACTATGCTGAGCAGTTC. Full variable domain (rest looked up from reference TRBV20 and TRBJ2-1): GALVYQYPRRTICKSGTSMRMECQAVGFQATSVAWYRQSPQKTFELIALSTVNSAIKYEQNFTQEKFPISHPNLSFSSMTVLNAYLEDRGLYLCGARDLNYAEQFFGPGTRLTVL.

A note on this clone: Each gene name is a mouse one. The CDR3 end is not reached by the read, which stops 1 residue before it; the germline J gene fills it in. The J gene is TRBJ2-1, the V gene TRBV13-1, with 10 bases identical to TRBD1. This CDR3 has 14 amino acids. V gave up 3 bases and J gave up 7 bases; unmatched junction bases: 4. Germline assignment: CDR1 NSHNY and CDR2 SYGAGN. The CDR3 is CASSGDRGWAEQFF. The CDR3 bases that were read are TGTGCCAGCAGTGGGGACAGGGGTTGGGCTGAGCAGTTC.

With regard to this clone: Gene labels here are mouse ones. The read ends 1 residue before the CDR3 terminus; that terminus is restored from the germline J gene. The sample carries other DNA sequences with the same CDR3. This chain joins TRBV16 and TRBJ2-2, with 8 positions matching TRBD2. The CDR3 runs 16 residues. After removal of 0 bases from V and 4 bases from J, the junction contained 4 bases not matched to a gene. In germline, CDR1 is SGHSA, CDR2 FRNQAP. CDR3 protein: CASSLEGGAGTGQLYF. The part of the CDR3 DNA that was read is TGTGCAAGCAGCTTAGAAGGGGGGGCAGGCACCGGGCAGCTCTAC.

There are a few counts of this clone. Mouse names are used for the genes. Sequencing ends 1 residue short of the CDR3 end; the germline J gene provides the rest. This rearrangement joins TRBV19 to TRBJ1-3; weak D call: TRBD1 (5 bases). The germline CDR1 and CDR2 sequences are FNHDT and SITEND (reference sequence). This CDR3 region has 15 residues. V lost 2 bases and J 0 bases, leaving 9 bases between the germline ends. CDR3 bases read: TGTGCCAGCAGTATTGACAGCTCTTCTGGAAATACGCTCTAT. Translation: CASSIDSSSGNTLY. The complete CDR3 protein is CASSIDSSSGNTLYF. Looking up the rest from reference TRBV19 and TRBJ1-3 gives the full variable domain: GGIITQTPKFLIGQEGQKLTLKCQQNFNHDTMYWYRQDSGKGLRLIYYSITENDLQKGDLSEGYDASREKKSSFSLTVTSAQKNEMAVFLCASSIDSSSGNTLYFGEGSRLIVV.

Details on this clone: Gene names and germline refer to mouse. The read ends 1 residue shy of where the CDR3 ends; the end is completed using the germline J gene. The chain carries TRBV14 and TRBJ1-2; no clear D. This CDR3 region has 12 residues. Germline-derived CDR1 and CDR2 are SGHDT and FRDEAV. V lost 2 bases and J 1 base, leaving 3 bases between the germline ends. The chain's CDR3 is CASSLGNSDYTF. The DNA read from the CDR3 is TGTGCCAGCAGTTTAGGAAACTCCGACTACACC.

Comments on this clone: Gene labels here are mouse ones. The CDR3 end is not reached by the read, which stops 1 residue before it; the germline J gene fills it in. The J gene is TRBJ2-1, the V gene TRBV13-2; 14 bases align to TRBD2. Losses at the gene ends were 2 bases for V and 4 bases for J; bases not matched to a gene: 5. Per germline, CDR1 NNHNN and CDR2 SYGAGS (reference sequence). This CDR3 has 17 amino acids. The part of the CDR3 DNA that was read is TGTGCCAGCGGTGAGGGACTGGGGGGGCAGGGGTATGCTGAGCAGTTC. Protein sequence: CASGEGLGGQGYAEQF. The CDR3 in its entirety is CASGEGLGGQGYAEQFF.

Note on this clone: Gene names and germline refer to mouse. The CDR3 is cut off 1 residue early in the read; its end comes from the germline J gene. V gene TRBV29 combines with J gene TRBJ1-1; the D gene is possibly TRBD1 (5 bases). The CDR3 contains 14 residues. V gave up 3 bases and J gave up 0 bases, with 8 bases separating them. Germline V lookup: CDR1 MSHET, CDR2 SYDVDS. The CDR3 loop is CASSLGESNTEVFF. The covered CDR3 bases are TGTGCTAGCAGTTTGGGGGAATCAAACACAGAAGTCTTC.

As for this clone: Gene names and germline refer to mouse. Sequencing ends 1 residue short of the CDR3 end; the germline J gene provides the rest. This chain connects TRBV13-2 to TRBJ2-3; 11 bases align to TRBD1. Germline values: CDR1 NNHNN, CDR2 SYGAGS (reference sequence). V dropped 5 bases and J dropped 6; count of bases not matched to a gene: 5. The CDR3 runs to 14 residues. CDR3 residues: CASGMGTGGETLYF. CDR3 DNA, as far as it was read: TGTGCCAGCGGGATGGGGACAGGGGGGGAAACGCTGTAT.

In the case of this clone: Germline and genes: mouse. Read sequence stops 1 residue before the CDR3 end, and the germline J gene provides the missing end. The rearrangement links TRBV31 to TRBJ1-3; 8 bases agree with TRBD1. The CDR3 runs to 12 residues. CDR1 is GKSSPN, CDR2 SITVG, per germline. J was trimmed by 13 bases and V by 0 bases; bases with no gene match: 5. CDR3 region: CAWSLQGVLLYF. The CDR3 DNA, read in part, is TGTGCCTGGAGTCTACAGGGGGTCCTTCTCTAT.

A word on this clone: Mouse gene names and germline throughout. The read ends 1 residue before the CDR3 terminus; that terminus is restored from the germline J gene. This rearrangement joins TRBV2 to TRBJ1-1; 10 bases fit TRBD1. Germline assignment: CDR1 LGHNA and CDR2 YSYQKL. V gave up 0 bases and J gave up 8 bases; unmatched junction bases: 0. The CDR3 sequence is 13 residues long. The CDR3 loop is CASSQETGGEVFF. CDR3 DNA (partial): TGTGCCAGCAGCCAAGAGACAGGGGGCGAAGTCTTC.

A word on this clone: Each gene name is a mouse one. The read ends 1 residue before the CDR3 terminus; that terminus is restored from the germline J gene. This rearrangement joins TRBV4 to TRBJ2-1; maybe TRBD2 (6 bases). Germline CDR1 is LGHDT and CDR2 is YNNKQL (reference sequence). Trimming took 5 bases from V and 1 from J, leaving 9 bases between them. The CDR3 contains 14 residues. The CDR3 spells CASSPTGNYAEQFF. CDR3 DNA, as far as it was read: TGTGCCAGCAGCCCGACTGGAAACTATGCTGAGCAGTTC.

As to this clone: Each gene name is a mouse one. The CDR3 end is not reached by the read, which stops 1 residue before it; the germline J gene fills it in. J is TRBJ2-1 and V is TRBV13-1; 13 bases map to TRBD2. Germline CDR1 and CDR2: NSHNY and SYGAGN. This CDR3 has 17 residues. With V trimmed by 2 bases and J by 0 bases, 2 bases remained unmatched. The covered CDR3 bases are TGTGCCAGCAGTGAGGGACTGGGGGGGGTTAACTATGCTGAGCAGTTC. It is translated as CASSEGLGGVNYAEQF. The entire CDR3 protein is CASSEGLGGVNYAEQFF.

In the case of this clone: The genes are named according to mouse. The CDR3 DNA, read in part, is TGTGCCAGCAGTTGGGACTGGGGGGGCTCTAGTGCAGAAACGCTGTAT. Its translation is CASSWDWGGSSAETLY. The whole CDR3 sequence reads CASSWDWGGSSAETLYF. The chain has TRBV15 and TRBJ2-3, with 14 bases aligning to TRBD2. The CDR3 extends 1 residue past the end of the read, so its final part is completed from the germline J gene. The CDR3 has 17 residues. V shed 4 bases, J shed 0 bases, and the junction held 3 bases outside the gene matches. The germline V gene has CDR1 SGHND and CDR2 FRSKSL.

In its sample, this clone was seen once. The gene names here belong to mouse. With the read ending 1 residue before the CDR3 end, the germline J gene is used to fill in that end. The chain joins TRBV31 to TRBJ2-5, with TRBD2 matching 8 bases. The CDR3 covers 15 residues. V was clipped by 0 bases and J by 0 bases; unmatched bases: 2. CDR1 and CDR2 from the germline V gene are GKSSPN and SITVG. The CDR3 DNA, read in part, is TGTGCCTGGAGTCTACTGGGGGTTAACCAAGACACCCAGTAC. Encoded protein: CAWSLLGVNQDTQY. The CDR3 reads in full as CAWSLLGVNQDTQYF.

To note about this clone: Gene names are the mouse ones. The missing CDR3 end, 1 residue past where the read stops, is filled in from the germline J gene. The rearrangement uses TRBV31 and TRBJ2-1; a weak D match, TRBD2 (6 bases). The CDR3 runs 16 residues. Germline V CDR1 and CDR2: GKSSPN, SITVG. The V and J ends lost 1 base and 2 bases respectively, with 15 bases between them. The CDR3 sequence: CAWSPPLTGHYAEQFF. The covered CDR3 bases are TGTGCCTGGAGTCCCCCTCTGACTGGCCACTATGCTGAGCAGTTC.

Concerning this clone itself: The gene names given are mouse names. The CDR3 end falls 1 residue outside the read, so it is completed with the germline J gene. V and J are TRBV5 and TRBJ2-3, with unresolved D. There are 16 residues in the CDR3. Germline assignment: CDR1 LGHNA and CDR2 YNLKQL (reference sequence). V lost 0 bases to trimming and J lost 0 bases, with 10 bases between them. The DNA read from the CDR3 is TGTGCCAGCAGCCAAGATGGCCAGGAAAGTGCAGAAACGCTGTAT. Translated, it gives CASSQDGQESAETLY. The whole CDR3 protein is CASSQDGQESAETLYF.

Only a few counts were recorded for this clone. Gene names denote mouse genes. CDR3 bases read: TGTGCCAGCAGCTCCGGGACTGGGGGGAGGGAACAGTAC. It translates to CASSSGTGGREQY. The entire CDR3 protein reads CASSSGTGGREQYF. This sequence joins TRBV3 and TRBJ2-7; TRBD2 agrees at 12 bases. The read ends 1 residue shy of where the CDR3 ends; the end is completed using the germline J gene. Per the germline V gene, CDR1 is SNHLY and CDR2 is FYNGKV (reference sequence). This CDR3 contains 14 residues. After removal of 4 bases from V and 7 bases from J, the junction contained 5 bases not matched to a gene.

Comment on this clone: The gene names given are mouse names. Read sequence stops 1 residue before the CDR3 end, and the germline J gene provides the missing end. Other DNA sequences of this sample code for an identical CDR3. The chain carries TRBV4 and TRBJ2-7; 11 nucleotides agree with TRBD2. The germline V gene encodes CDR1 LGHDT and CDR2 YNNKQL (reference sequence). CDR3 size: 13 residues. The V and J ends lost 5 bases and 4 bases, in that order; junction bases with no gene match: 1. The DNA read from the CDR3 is TGTGCCAGCAGCCGGACTGGGGGGTATGAACAGTAC. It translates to CASSRTGGYEQY. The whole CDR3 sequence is CASSRTGGYEQYF.

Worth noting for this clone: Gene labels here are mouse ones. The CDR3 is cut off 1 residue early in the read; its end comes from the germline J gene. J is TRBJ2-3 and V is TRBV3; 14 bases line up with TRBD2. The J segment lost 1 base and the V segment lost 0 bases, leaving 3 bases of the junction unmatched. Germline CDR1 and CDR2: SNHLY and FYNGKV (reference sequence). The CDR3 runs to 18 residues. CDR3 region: CASSLAGTGGAGAETLYF. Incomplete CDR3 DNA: TGTGCCAGCAGCTTAGCGGGGACTGGGGGGGCTGGTGCAGAAACGCTGTAT.

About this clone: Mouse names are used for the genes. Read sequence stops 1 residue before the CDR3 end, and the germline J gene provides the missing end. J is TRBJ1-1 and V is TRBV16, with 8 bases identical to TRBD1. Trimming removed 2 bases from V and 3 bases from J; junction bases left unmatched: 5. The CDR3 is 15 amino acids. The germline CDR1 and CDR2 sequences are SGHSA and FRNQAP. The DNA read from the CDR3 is TGTGCAAGCAGCTTACAGGGGGCGCGGGACACAGAAGTCTTC. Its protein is CASSLQGARDTEVF. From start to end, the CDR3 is CASSLQGARDTEVFF.

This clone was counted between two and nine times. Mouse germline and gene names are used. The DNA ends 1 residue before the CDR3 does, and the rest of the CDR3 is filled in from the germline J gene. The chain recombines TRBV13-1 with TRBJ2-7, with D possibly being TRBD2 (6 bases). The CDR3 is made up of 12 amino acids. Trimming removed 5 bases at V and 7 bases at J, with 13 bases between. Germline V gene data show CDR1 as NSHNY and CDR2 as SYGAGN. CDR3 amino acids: CASSPGLREQYF. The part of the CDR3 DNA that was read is TGTGCCAGCAGCCCGGGACTCAGGGAACAGTAC.

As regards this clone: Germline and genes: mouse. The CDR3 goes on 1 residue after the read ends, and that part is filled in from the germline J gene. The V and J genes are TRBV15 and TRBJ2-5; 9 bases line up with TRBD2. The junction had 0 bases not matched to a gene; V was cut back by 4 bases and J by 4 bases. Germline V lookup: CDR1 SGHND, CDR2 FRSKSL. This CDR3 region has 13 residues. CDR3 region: CASSWTGEDTQYF. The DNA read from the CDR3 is TGTGCCAGCAGTTGGACTGGGGAAGACACCCAGTAC.

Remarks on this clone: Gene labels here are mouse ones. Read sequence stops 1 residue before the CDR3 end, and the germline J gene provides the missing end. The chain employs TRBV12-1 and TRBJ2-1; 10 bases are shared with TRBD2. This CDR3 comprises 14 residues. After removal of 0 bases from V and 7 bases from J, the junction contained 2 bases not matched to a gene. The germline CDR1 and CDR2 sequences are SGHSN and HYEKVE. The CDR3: CASSLLGGRAEQFF. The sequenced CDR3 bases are TGTGCCAGCTCTCTCCTGGGGGGGCGAGCTGAGCAGTTC.